The 32 T cell receptor beta chains given below trace back to one sample, sequenced in a study of OX40 agonist ivuxolimab in advanced cancers. Assay used: immunoSEQ multiplex PCR; TCRdb lists only in-frame clones, some missing. This table has 20,000 or so clones, less than 95% appearing once. The sequences come from CD4+ or CD8+ T cells sorted from blood, collected in a trial of the OX40 agonist ivuxolimab. The receptors shown here come from an adult with an advanced solid tumor such as melanoma, head and neck, liver or kidney cancer.

The chain carries TRBV25-1 and TRBJ2-5, with 14 bases lining up with TRBD2. The V gene's germline CDR1 is MGHDK and CDR2 SYGVNS. CDR3 length: 17 residues. Trimming cost V 1 base and J 5 bases; bases outside gene matches: 6. CDR3 protein: CASSESPGLAGEETQYF. In DNA, the CDR3 is TGTGCCAGCAGTGAATCACCGGGACTAGCGGGAGAGGAGACCCAGTACTTC.

This chain links TRBV27 with TRBJ2-1; D not certain. Germline values: CDR1 MNHEY, CDR2 SMNVEV (reference sequence). The CDR3 loop spans 13 amino acids. V was pared by 6 bases and J by 0 bases, with 6 bases between. The CDR3 sequence: CASSKSSYNEQFF. The CDR3 region has the DNA TGTGCCAGCAGCAAAAGCTCCTACAATGAGCAGTTCTTC.

The V gene is TRBV11-3, the J gene TRBJ2-7, with D possibly matching TRBD2 (5 bases). The germline gives CDR1 SGHNT, CDR2 YENEEA. The CDR3 is 12 amino acids. The V end was cut by 3 bases, the J end by 13 bases, with 16 bases between. CDR3 coding DNA: TGTGCCAGCAGCTTGGAAAGCGGATCCGCCTACTTC. This gives the protein CASSLESGSAYF.

The rearrangement joins TRBV7-8 to TRBJ2-7; 8 bases match TRBD2. The V gene's germline CDR1 is SGHVS and CDR2 FQNEAQ. CDR3 length: 13 amino acids. Unmatched junction bases numbered 2, after V lost 4 bases and J lost 3 bases. The CDR3 is CASSSGLVYEQYF. CDR3 DNA: TGTGCCAGCAGCTCGGGACTAGTCTACGAGCAGTACTTC.

The chain links TRBV29-1 to TRBJ2-1, with no clear D. This CDR3 spans 10 amino acids. CDR1 is SQVTM, CDR2 ANQGSEA, per germline. V was pared by 4 bases and J by 2 bases, with 0 bases between. This CDR3 is CSVAYNEQFF. In nucleotides, the CDR3 is TGCAGCGTTGCCTACAATGAGCAGTTCTTC.

The chain employs TRBV29-1 and TRBJ1-1; 8 nucleotides match TRBD1. CDR3 length equals 16 residues. V gave up 1 base and J gave up 4 bases; unmatched junction bases: 11. CDR1 is SQVTM, CDR2 ANQGSEA, per germline. The CDR3 nucleotides are TGCAGCGTTGAAGCCCTTGTGGAAACAGGGGGCACTGAAGCTTTCTTT. Translation gives CSVEALVETGGTEAFF.

This chain joins TRBV9 and TRBJ2-1, with 12 bases matching TRBD2. J was trimmed by 5 bases and V by 1 base; bases with no gene match: 7. The germline V gene has CDR1 SGDLS and CDR2 YYNGEE. The CDR3 length is 17 residues. CDR3 in amino acids: CASSVRLAGAFNNEQFF. The CDR3 nucleotides read TGTGCCAGCAGCGTAAGACTAGCGGGAGCATTCAACAATGAGCAGTTCTTC.

The chain carries TRBV7-6 and TRBJ2-1, with a tentative D call TRBD1 (6 bases). Trimming removed 6 bases at V and 2 bases at J, with 11 bases between. Germline CDR1 SGHVS, CDR2 FNYEAQ. The CDR3 totals 14 residues. CDR3 coding DNA: TGTGCCAGCAGTACGGGGACAACCTACAATGAGCAGTTCTTC. It specifies CASSTGTTYNEQFF.

In its sample, this clone was seen once. The chain couples TRBV30 to TRBJ1-1; tentative D call: TRBD1 (5 bases). This CDR3 has 15 residues. With 4 bases removed from V and 0 bases from J, the gap between germline ends came to 15 bases. In germline, CDR1 is GTSNPN, CDR2 SVGIG (reference sequence). The CDR3 sequence is CAWTGDGDMNTEAFF. CDR3 nucleotide sequence: TGTGCCTGGACCGGGGACGGGGATATGAACACTGAAGCTTTCTTT. Supplemented by reference TRBV30 and TRBJ1-1, the full variable domain reads SQTIHQWPATLVQPVGSPLSLECTVEGTSNPNLYWYRQAAGRGLQLLFYSVGIGQISSEVPQNLSASRPQDRQFILSSKKLLLSDSGFYLCAWTGDGDMNTEAFFGQGTRLTVV.

The chain is built from TRBV6-5 and TRBJ2-7; 10 positions match TRBD2. Germline values: CDR1 MNHEY, CDR2 SVGAGI. This CDR3 spans 14 amino acids. Trimming at V came to 5 bases and at J to 9 bases, leaving 10 bases not matched to a gene. Here the CDR3 reads CASSGASGGLGQYF. CDR3 bases: TGTGCCAGCAGTGGGGCTAGCGGGGGTTTGGGGCAGTACTTC.

The chain links TRBV27 to TRBJ2-1, with 7 bases aligning to TRBD1. Germline CDR1 MNHEY, CDR2 SMNVEV (reference sequence). J was trimmed by 0 bases and V by 1 base; bases with no gene match: 3. The CDR3 sequence is 16 residues long. The CDR3 DNA follows: TGTGCCAGCAGTTTATTGTACAGGGGCTCCTACAATGAGCAGTTCTTC. Its translation: CASSLLYRGSYNEQFF.

The gene calls are TRBV9 and TRBJ1-2, with D perhaps TRBD1 (6 bases). The CDR3 consists of 18 residues. CDR1 and CDR2 (germline): SGDLS, YYNGEE. Trimming stripped 4 bases from V and 0 bases from J, with 22 bases between. This CDR3 reads CASSPQTGGVTANYGYTF. The CDR3 region has the DNA TGTGCCAGCAGCCCACAGACAGGAGGGGTTACAGCTAACTATGGCTACACCTTC.

The V gene is TRBV5-1, the J gene TRBJ2-2, with D possibly TRBD1 on 6 matching bases. The CDR3 totals 15 residues. Trimming took off 2 bases at V and 4 bases at J, with 12 bases between the two ends. Germline-derived CDR1 and CDR2 are SGHRS and YFSETQ. Here the CDR3 reads CASSFRQVRTGELFF. The CDR3 DNA is TGCGCCAGCAGCTTTAGACAGGTTCGCACCGGGGAGCTGTTTTTT.

V and J are TRBV4-2 and TRBJ2-5; no clear D gene. V lost 0 bases and J lost 5, with 13 bases in between. From germline, CDR1 is LGHNA and CDR2 YNFKEQ. The CDR3 extends over 15 amino acids. CDR3 in DNA: TGTGCCAGCAGCCAAGAGGTGGTTCGTTGGGAGACCCAGTACTTC. Its translation: CASSQEVVRWETQYF.

The chain joins TRBV6-1 to TRBJ2-5; 11 nucleotides match TRBD1. Near its end, the DNA agrees better with TRBJ2-7, so the J call may be wrong. The CDR3 contains 16 residues. Germline CDR1 is MNHNS and CDR2 is SASEGT. CDR3 region: CASSEVWTGGSYEQYF. In DNA, the CDR3 is TGTGCCAGCAGTGAAGTCTGGACAGGGGGCTCATACGAGCAGTACTTC.

This sequence joins TRBV4-1 and TRBJ2-7; D ambiguous. The CDR3 runs 13 residues. Germline CDR1 is MGHRA and CDR2 is YSYEKL. The V gene lost 4 bases and the J gene lost 7 bases, with 14 bases spanning the gap. As DNA, the CDR3 is TGCGCCAGCAGCCCCCCCGGAGAAAGAGAGCAGTACTTC. Its translation: CASSPPGEREQYF.

The table lists this clone with a count of one. V and J are TRBV11-2 and TRBJ2-5, with D possibly being TRBD2 (5 bases). The V end was cut by 5 bases, the J end by 2 bases, with 12 bases between. The CDR3 has 14 amino acids. CDR1 is SGHAT and CDR2 is FQNNGV in the germline V gene. CDR3 sequence (DNA): TGTGCCAGCAGCCCTCAGGACTTGCAAGAGACCCAGTACTTC. Its translation: CASSPQDLQETQYF.

V usage is TRBV7-8 and J usage is TRBJ2-4, with D perhaps TRBD1 (6 bases). CDR1 and CDR2 (germline): SGHVS, FQNEAQ. The length of the CDR3 is 12 residues. The germline V and J ends were trimmed by 5 bases and 7 bases, with 9 bases remaining between them. The CDR3 loop is CASSQGGNIQYF. The CDR3 region has the DNA TGTGCCAGCAGCCAAGGGGGTAACATTCAGTACTTC.

The J gene is TRBJ2-7, the V gene TRBV14; D might be TRBD1 or TRBD2, each matching 5 bases. V was pared by 1 base and J by 5 bases, with 12 bases between. Germline assignment: CDR1 SGHDN and CDR2 FVKESK. CDR3 length: 14 amino acids. The CDR3 region is CASSQVMGVHEQYF. CDR3 nucleotide sequence: TGTGCCAGCAGCCAAGTGATGGGGGTACACGAGCAGTACTTC.

The V and J genes are TRBV7-3 and TRBJ2-2, with 14 bases that match TRBD2. J gave up 3 bases and V 5 bases, and 8 bases lay outside the gene matches. Per the germline V gene, CDR1 is SGHTA and CDR2 is FQGTGA. The CDR3 runs to 18 residues. Written as DNA, the CDR3 is TGTGCCAGCAGCACCCAGACTAGCGGGAGGGAGCACACCGGGGAGCTGTTTTTT. Encoded protein: CASSTQTSGREHTGELFF.

The chain has TRBV19 and TRBJ2-7; D ambiguous. This CDR3 spans 12 amino acids. V shed 4 bases and J shed 3 bases, with 7 bases lying between them. The germline V gene encodes CDR1 LNHDA and CDR2 SQIVND (reference sequence). CDR3 in amino acids: CASSTLGYEQYF. The CDR3 region has the DNA TGTGCCAGTAGTACATTAGGCTACGAGCAGTACTTC.

CDR3 in DNA: TGTGCCAGCAGCTGGTCCTCCGGGGAGCTGTTTTTT. Its protein is CASSWSSGELFF. The V gene is TRBV5-6, the J gene TRBJ2-2; D unclear. From germline, CDR1 is SGHDT and CDR2 YYEEEE. V lost 3 bases and J 6 bases, leaving 6 bases between the germline ends. This CDR3 comprises 12 residues. The full variable domain, with the rest looked up from reference TRBV5-6 and TRBJ2-2, is DAGVTQSPTHLIKTRGQQVTLRCSPKSGHDTVSWYQQALGQGPQFIFQYYEEEERQRGNFPDRFSGHQFPNYSSELNVNALLLGDSALYLCASSWSSGELFFGEGSRLTVL.

The V call is TRBV6-5, the J call TRBJ2-5, with a weak D call TRBD2 (5 bases). Germline V gene data show CDR1 as MNHEY and CDR2 as SVGAGI. With 6 bases removed from V and 1 base from J, the gap between germline ends came to 9 bases. CDR3 length: 13 residues. In DNA, the CDR3 is TGTGCCAGCAGGCCCGGGGTCCAAGAGACCCAGTACTTC. It yields the protein CASRPGVQETQYF.

V usage is TRBV6-5 and J usage is TRBJ1-5; 8 bases agree with TRBD1. V gave up 5 bases and J gave up 5 bases; unmatched junction bases: 8. The CDR3 length is 15 residues. Per germline, CDR1 MNHEY and CDR2 SVGAGI. CDR3: CASSRRTGRDQPQHF. CDR3 coding DNA: TGTGCCAGCAGTCGACGGACAGGGCGGGATCAGCCCCAGCATTTT.

The V call is TRBV10-1, the J call TRBJ2-3; TRBD1 aligns across 9 bases. The CDR3 is 14 amino acids. V lost 5 bases to trimming and J lost 6 bases; unmatched junction nucleotides: 6. The germline V gene encodes CDR1 WNHNN and CDR2 SYGVQD (reference sequence). As DNA, the CDR3 is TGCGCCAGCAGTTGGGACAGGGTGGGTGATACGCAGTATTTT. The encoded protein is CASSWDRVGDTQYF.

The CDR3 region has the DNA TGTGCCACCAGCAGGGCGGAGTCTGGGGCCAACGTCCTGACTTTC. This translates into CATSRAESGANVLTF. The chain carries TRBV15 and TRBJ2-6; the D is unclear. V was cut by 3 bases and J by 1 base, with 7 bases left in between. The germline V gene has CDR1 LNHNV and CDR2 YYDKDF (reference sequence). The CDR3 length is 15 residues.

V usage is TRBV6-4 and J usage is TRBJ1-2; the D gene is possibly TRBD1 (5 bases). The V and J ends lost 4 bases and 7 bases respectively, with 7 bases between them. The CDR3 sequence is 11 residues long. CDR1 is MRHNA, CDR2 SNTAGT, per germline. CDR3 nucleotides: TGTGCCAGCAGTGGGGGCTTTGGCTACACCTTC. Translation gives CASSGGFGYTF.

The chain is built from TRBV21-1 and TRBJ2-4. TRBV21-1 is reported as a pseudogene. The CDR3 extends over 14 amino acids. The CDR3 DNA reads TGTGCCAGCAGCTCCGACGGTACCCCAAACATTCAGTACTTC. As protein: CASSSDGTPNIQYF.

V is TRBV7-2 and J is TRBJ2-1; possible D gene TRBD1, 5 bases. The V and J ends lost 3 bases and 3 bases respectively, with 9 bases between them. Germline CDR1 SGHTA, CDR2 FQGNSA. This CDR3 is built from 14 residues. The CDR3: CASSFPTDYNEQFF. CDR3 sequence (DNA): TGTGCCAGCAGCTTCCCGACAGACTACAATGAGCAGTTCTTC.

The chain is built from TRBV6-1 and TRBJ1-5; the D is unclear. This CDR3 comprises 15 residues. The germline V and J ends were trimmed by 0 bases and 0 bases, with 6 bases remaining between them. Germline CDR1 MNHNS, CDR2 SASEGT. The DNA of the CDR3 is TGTGCCAGCAGTGAAGCACATTATAGCAATCAGCCCCAGCATTTT. Encoded protein: CASSEAHYSNQPQHF.

This chain joins TRBV5-6 and TRBJ2-1; D may be TRBD2 (6 bases). Trimming took off 2 bases at V and 6 bases at J, with 12 bases between the two ends. The CDR3 spans 14 residues. Germline CDR1 reads SGHDT; CDR2 reads YYEEEE. The CDR3 DNA reads TGTGCCAGCAGCTTAGGAGGGTTAGGCAATGAGCAGTTCTTC. Amino acid sequence: CASSLGGLGNEQFF. Using reference TRBV5-6 and TRBJ2-1 for the parts outside the CDR3, the full variable domain is DAGVTQSPTHLIKTRGQQVTLRCSPKSGHDTVSWYQQALGQGPQFIFQYYEEEERQRGNFPDRFSGHQFPNYSSELNVNALLLGDSALYLCASSLGGLGNEQFFGPGTRLTVL.

The chain employs TRBV7-3 and TRBJ2-3; TRBD1 matches 11 bases. The germline V gene has CDR1 SGHTA and CDR2 FQGTGA. V shed 6 bases and J 0 bases; nucleotides not matched to a gene: 17. The CDR3 has 20 residues. In DNA, the CDR3 is TGTGCCAGCAGTCACATCCCCGGGACAGGGGGTGTTCGTAGCACAGATACGCAGTATTTT. It yields the protein CASSHIPGTGGVRSTDTQYF.